This TCR beta chain emerged from a study of cytomegalovirus exposure and HLA in healthy donors. With 60 Vbeta and 13 Jbeta primers, the PCR was carried out. TCRdb keeps only in-frame clones here, not all; method: immunoSEQ multiplex PCR. The record lists tens of thousands of clones, of which the ten most abundant hold 1% to 1.5%. Study observations and caveats: An analysis was carried out at a later point. It showed that HLA-associated TCR beta chains were more clonally expanded than equally common non-associated chains. Sequencing depth across donors, presence/absence analyses assumed, was roughly uniform. HLA alleles showed associations with 15,000 to 20,000 TCR beta sequences in a later analysis, at a 0.05 false discovery rate.

The V and J ends lost 0 bases and 5 bases, in that order; junction bases with no gene match: 7. The CDR3 consists of 15 residues. Per the germline V gene, CDR1 is SGHRS and CDR2 is YFSETQ. Points on this clone: Its specificity is unknown.

Sequencing was done on a sample of PBMCs. This TCR derives from a man aged 30 to 39 in good health and CMV-seronegative. V is TRBV5-1 and J is TRBJ2-7; 8 bases match TRBD1. This chain's CDR3 is CASSLGQVQGDEQYF. For the CDR3, the DNA is TGCGCCAGCAGCTTGGGTCAGGTACAGGGGGACGAGCAGTACTTC.